This TCR beta chain was sequenced in a study of blood T cell repertoires in COVID-19. Across the whole study: In each case, the material was cDNA or gDNA derived from T cells, B-cell-depleted T cells, or PBMCs.

Per the original methods: By means of reference gene primer amplification, nucleated cell counts were estimated. Data came from immunoSEQ multiplex PCR; TCRdb stores just in-frame clones and leaves some out. The V and J calls and clone size are taken from that table; D and trimming were inferred from the DNA. Of approximately 280,000 clones listed, approximately 86% are singletons. This TCR was recovered from a man between 18 and 35 years old with active or convalescent COVID-19. The source material was peripheral blood.

CDR3 in amino acids: CASVHRGANEKLFF. The CDR3 DNA follows: TGTGCCAGCGTCCACAGGGGTGCTAATGAAAAACTGTTTTTT. The rearrangement uses TRBV19 and TRBJ1-4; the match to TRBD1 covers 7 bases. The V gene's germline CDR1 is LNHDA and CDR2 SQIVND (reference sequence). The CDR3 runs to 14 residues. With 9 bases clipped from V and 3 bases from J, the junction kept 7 bases outside the gene matches.